This T cell receptor (beta chain) appears in the sequencing data of a study of regulatory T cells in long-lasting Graves disease. The wider study: Patients with persistent Graves' disease had over 5 years of antithyroid drugs and persistent TSH receptor antibodies. Study-level findings and limits: The TCR repertoire of persistent Graves' patients was less diverse than that of newly diagnosed ones. Among samples with persistent disease, TRBV28, TRBJ1-2 and TRBJ2-5 were favored. The persistent group shared 2,500 to 3,000 public clonotypes, more than the approximately 930 shared by new patients.

Arm-PCR with iRepertoire HTBI primers amplified the CDR3 regions for these TCR beta libraries. MiXCR was run by TCRdb on the multiplex PCR reads, yielding one entry per CDR3 protein. The table has roughly 300,000 distinct CDR3 sequences, roughly a fifth seen once. This CDR3 has 13 residues. Trimming took 6 bases from V and 0 from J, leaving 11 bases between them. Germline V gene sequence: CDR1 DFQATT, CDR2 SNEGSKA (reference sequence). This clonotype was seen more than once but under ten times. What it binds is unknown. Time point: persistent/refractory GD, antithyroid drugs over 5 years with positive TRAb. Scientists built the TCR library using RNA that was extracted from PBMCs.

Sample: peripheral blood mononuclear cells (PBMCs), taken when the disease was refractory, from a patient treated with antithyroid drugs. The source of this sequence is a female donor with Graves disease. The chain employs TRBV20-1 and TRBJ1-1; D is undetermined. The DNA for the CDR3 is TGCAGTGCGGGGAGAAACATGAACACTGAAGCTTTCTTT. It specifies CSAGRNMNTEAFF.